This passage covers 25 T cell receptor beta chains from one sample sequenced in a study of blood T cell repertoires in COVID-19. Some clones are missing from TCRdb's copy, which holds only in-frame ones; the method was immunoSEQ multiplex PCR. The table has about 52,000 clones, about 85% seen once; the top ten hold about 7.3%. The sample was peripheral blood. These TCRs come from a man in his 70s with active COVID-19.

The chain recombines TRBV6-2 or TRBV6-3 with TRBJ2-1, with D uncertain. The length of the CDR3 is 12 residues. The V gene's germline CDR1 is MNHEY and CDR2 SVGEGT. Trimming stripped 2 bases from V and 5 bases from J, with 4 bases between. The CDR3 nucleotides read TGTGCCAGCAGTTACGAGGACAATGAGCAGTTCTTC. Its protein product is CASSYEDNEQFF.

J is TRBJ2-5 and V is TRBV7-6; D is unresolved. The germline CDR1 and CDR2 sequences are SGHVS and FNYEAQ. V shed 5 bases and J shed 5 bases, with 18 bases lying between them. CDR3 length: 15 residues. The CDR3 nucleotides are TGTGCCAGCAGCGCTACCCAAGCTGGTTCGGAGACCCAGTACTTC. Protein product: CASSATQAGSETQYF.

The chain links TRBV6-6 to TRBJ2-2; 8 bases agree with TRBD2. Germline loops: CDR1 MNHNY, CDR2 SVGAGI (reference sequence). Trimming took 6 bases from V and 1 from J; bases not matched to a gene: 1. The CDR3 contains 14 residues. The CDR3: CASRTSGNTGELFF. CDR3 bases: TGTGCCAGCAGAACTAGCGGGAACACCGGGGAGCTGTTTTTT.

The chain links TRBV27 to TRBJ2-3; TRBD2 matches 10 bases. The CDR3 loop spans 15 amino acids. The V gene's germline CDR1 is MNHEY and CDR2 SMNVEV (reference sequence). The J segment lost 5 bases and the V segment lost 4 bases, leaving 6 bases of the junction unmatched. CDR3 bases: TGTGCCAGCAGTTCCCAGCGGACTAGCGGAGATACGCAGTATTTT. This encodes CASSSQRTSGDTQYF.

This rearrangement joins TRBV27 to TRBJ2-7; D gene uncertain. The CDR3 has 14 residues. Germline V gene lookup returns CDR1 MNHEY and CDR2 SMNVEV (reference sequence). The germline V and J ends were trimmed by 2 bases and 0 bases, with 8 bases remaining between them. The CDR3 DNA reads TGTGCCAGCAGTTTAACTCTCCTCTCCTACGAGCAGTACTTC. Translation: CASSLTLLSYEQYF.

V usage is TRBV12-3 or TRBV12-4 and J usage is TRBJ2-5, with TRBD1 as a possible D gene (5 bases). CDR3 length: 13 amino acids. The V gene lost 0 bases and the J gene lost 4 bases, with 6 bases spanning the gap. This CDR3 reads CASSLAGRETQYF. The CDR3 DNA sequence: TGTGCCAGCAGTTTAGCGGGGCGAGAGACCCAGTACTTC.

The chain carries TRBV7-2 and TRBJ1-3; D is undetermined. There are 15 residues in the CDR3. Trimming removed 8 bases from V and 1 base from J, with 15 bases in between. The germline V gene has CDR1 SGHTA and CDR2 FQGNSA. The CDR3 coding sequence is TGTGCCAGCTCCCTCTGGCGGGGATCTGGAAACACCATATATTTT. This gives the protein CASSLWRGSGNTIYF. Drawing the rest from reference TRBV7-2 and TRBJ1-3, the complete variable domain is GAGVSQSPSNKVTEKGKDVELRCDPISGHTALYWYRQSLGQGLEFLIYFQGNSAPDKSGLPSDRFSAERTGGSVSTLTIQRTQQEDSAVYLCASSLWRGSGNTIYFGEGSWLTVV.

The CDR3 is CASSPTTGGRNTEAFF. CDR3 DNA: TGTGCCAGCTCACCAACGACGGGGGGGCGAAACACTGAAGCTTTCTTT. The V and J genes are TRBV18 and TRBJ1-1; the D gene is possibly TRBD1 (6 bases). The ends were cut back, 2 bases at V and 2 bases at J, with 15 bases in the middle. Germline V gene data show CDR1 as KGHSH and CDR2 as LQKENI. The length of the CDR3 is 16 residues.

The chain joins TRBV10-2 to TRBJ1-1, with 8 bases fitting TRBD1. J gave up 4 bases and V 4 bases, and 2 bases lay outside the gene matches. The V gene's germline CDR1 is WSHSY and CDR2 SAAADI. The CDR3 consists of 13 residues. The CDR3 reads CASSGQGSTEAFF. The CDR3 nucleotides read TGCGCCAGCAGTGGACAGGGGAGCACTGAAGCTTTCTTT.

The V call is TRBV10-3, the J call TRBJ2-7, with 11 bases matching TRBD2. The trim removed 6 bases at V and 3 bases at J, leaving 7 bases unmatched. CDR1 is ENHRY and CDR2 is SYGVKD in the germline V gene. This CDR3 has 15 residues. The CDR3 here is CAIRDPGTSGYEQYF. The CDR3 DNA follows: TGTGCCATCAGGGACCCCGGGACTAGCGGCTACGAGCAGTACTTC.

The V and J genes are TRBV3-1 (or the pseudogene TRBV3-2) and TRBJ2-2; a weak D match, TRBD2 (5 bases). Germline CDR1 and CDR2: LGHDT and YNNKEL (reference sequence). CDR3 length: 16 amino acids. V lost 4 bases, J lost 2 bases, and 14 bases lay in between. In nucleotides, the CDR3 is TGTGCCAGCAGCCCGGGTGTAGCGACAAACACCGGGGAGCTGTTTTTT. Protein sequence: CASSPGVATNTGELFF.

The chain joins TRBV6-5 to TRBJ2-7; D perhaps matches TRBD2 (5 bases). This CDR3 is built from 13 residues. The germline gives CDR1 MNHEY, CDR2 SVGAGI. The V end lost 4 bases, the J end lost 2 bases, and 9 bases lay between the germline ends. CDR3 loop: CASSFDGTYEQYF. The CDR3 DNA reads as TGTGCCAGCAGTTTCGACGGGACCTACGAGCAGTACTTC.

V and J are TRBV27 and TRBJ2-7; D not certain. The V end lost 0 bases, the J end lost 0 bases, and 6 bases lay between the germline ends. The CDR3 runs to 14 residues. Germline loops: CDR1 MNHEY, CDR2 SMNVEV (reference sequence). In nucleotides, the CDR3 is TGTGCCAGCAGTTTATCGTTCCTCTCCTACGAGCAGTACTTC. It is translated as CASSLSFLSYEQYF.

This clone was seen a handful of times. This chain joins TRBV27 and TRBJ2-5; D is possibly TRBD2 (6 bases). The V gene lost 5 bases and the J gene lost 3 bases, with 19 bases spanning the gap. CDR1 and CDR2 (germline): MNHEY, SMNVEV (reference sequence). This CDR3 spans 16 amino acids. DNA of the CDR3: TGTGCCAGCAGTCCTGGATCCCCCGGGGGAAAAGAGACCCAGTACTTC. It encodes CASSPGSPGGKETQYF.

The chain recombines TRBV5-1 with TRBJ1-2, with D possibly TRBD1 on 6 matching bases. V lost 0 bases to trimming and J lost 6 bases, with 12 bases between them. The CDR3 runs to 14 residues. Germline-derived CDR1 and CDR2 are SGHRS and YFSETQ. The CDR3 protein is CASSLDRVLDGYTF. The CDR3 nucleotides are TGCGCCAGCAGCTTGGACAGGGTATTGGATGGCTACACCTTC.

The V call is TRBV7-2, the J call TRBJ2-1, with TRBD1 as a possible D gene (8 bases). This CDR3 comprises 15 residues. V lost 4 bases to trimming and J lost 7 bases, with 17 bases between them. CDR1 and CDR2 from the germline V gene are SGHTA and FQGNSA. Here the CDR3 DNA reads TGTGCCAGCAGCTCAGTTGGACAGGGAGGGAATGAGCAGTTCTTC. Translating gives CASSSVGQGGNEQFF.

The chain uses TRBV5-1 and TRBJ1-2; TRBD1 is a possible D gene (5 bases). CDR1 is SGHRS and CDR2 is YFSETQ in the germline V gene. Trimming pared 4 bases from V and 6 bases from J, leaving 16 bases between. The CDR3 is 14 residues long. CDR3 DNA sequence: TGCGCCAGCAGCCTACAACCAGGGCCTGATGGCTACACCTTC. This gives the protein CASSLQPGPDGYTF. Together with reference TRBV5-1 and TRBJ1-2, the CDR3 gives the full variable domain: KAGVTQTPRYLIKTRGQQVTLSCSPISGHRSVSWYQQTPGQGLQFLFEYFSETQRNKGNFPGRFSGRQFSNSRSEMNVSTLELGDSALYLCASSLQPGPDGYTFGSGTRLTVV.

The chain couples TRBV19 to TRBJ1-5; D unclear. V was trimmed by 6 bases and J by 4 bases, leaving 19 bases between them. Per the germline V gene, CDR1 is LNHDA and CDR2 is SQIVND (reference sequence). The CDR3 consists of 16 residues. CDR3 DNA: TGTGCCAGTAGGTTATTTGTTTCCGGAGTAAATCAGCCCCAGCATTTT. Amino acid sequence: CASRLFVSGVNQPQHF.

The V and J genes are TRBV5-1 and TRBJ2-3; TRBD1 matches at 8 bases. V gave up 4 bases and J gave up 6 bases; unmatched junction bases: 13. The CDR3 spans 16 residues. CDR1 SGHRS and CDR2 YFSETQ come from the germline V gene. The CDR3 bases are TGCGCCAGCAGCCCTGACGGCAGGGGGCTGGGGGATACGCAGTATTTT. Its translation: CASSPDGRGLGDTQYF.

The V and J genes are TRBV5-6 and TRBJ2-7; D possibly corresponds to TRBD1 (5 bases). The ends were cut back, 5 bases at V and 1 base at J, with 10 bases in the middle. Germline V CDR1 and CDR2: SGHDT, YYEEEE. This CDR3 has 13 residues. The CDR3 spells CASRTGPSYEQYF. The CDR3 DNA follows: TGTGCCAGCAGAACAGGACCTTCCTACGAGCAGTACTTC. Using reference TRBV5-6 and TRBJ2-7 for the parts outside the CDR3, the full variable domain is DAGVTQSPTHLIKTRGQQVTLRCSPKSGHDTVSWYQQALGQGPQFIFQYYEEEERQRGNFPDRFSGHQFPNYSSELNVNALLLGDSALYLCASRTGPSYEQYFGPGTRLTVT.

This clone was picked up one time. This chain joins TRBV4-3 and TRBJ1-2; maybe TRBD1 (5 bases). The CDR3 is 15 amino acids. Between the trimmed V and J ends, which lost 1 base and 8 bases, there was a span of 17 bases. Germline V gene sequence: CDR1 LGHNA, CDR2 YSLEER. The CDR3 DNA is TGCGCCAGCAGCCAAGTCTCGACAGAGTATTCAGGCTACACCTTC. Amino acids: CASSQVSTEYSGYTF.

The table lists this clone with a count of one. The gene calls are TRBV19 and TRBJ1-4; D remains unclear. This CDR3 has 18 residues. The germline CDR1 and CDR2 sequences are LNHDA and SQIVND (reference sequence). With 3 bases removed from V and 0 bases from J, the gap between germline ends came to 17 bases. The CDR3 DNA reads as TGTGCCAGTAGTATTCCCCCGGTCATCCTTTCAACTAATGAAAAACTGTTTTTT. Translation gives CASSIPPVILSTNEKLFF.

The gene calls are TRBV9 and TRBJ1-1; 7 bases are shared with TRBD1. Germline V CDR1 and CDR2: SGDLS, YYNGEE. The trim removed 3 bases at V and 3 bases at J, leaving 11 bases unmatched. This CDR3 comprises 16 residues. CDR3 DNA sequence: TGTGCCAGCAGCGCCCTGGGGAGGACAGGAGACACTGAAGCTTTCTTT. Translation: CASSALGRTGDTEAFF.

The chain uses TRBV6-1 and TRBJ1-3; D is possibly TRBD1 (5 bases). The CDR3 contains 14 residues. With 3 bases removed from V and 4 bases from J, the gap between germline ends came to 10 bases. The germline CDR1 and CDR2 sequences are MNHNS and SASEGT. The CDR3 reads CASSETAKGNTIYF. For the CDR3, the DNA is TGTGCCAGCAGTGAGACAGCAAAGGGAAACACCATATATTTT.

The V and J genes are TRBV7-9 and TRBJ1-2, with a weak D call TRBD1 (6 bases). Germline assignment: CDR1 SEHNR and CDR2 FQNEAQ (reference sequence). This CDR3 is 16 amino acids long. V lost 5 bases, J lost 1 base, and 17 bases lay in between. The CDR3 sequence: CASSNGGARVNYGYTF. In nucleotides, the CDR3 is TGTGCCAGCAGCAACGGGGGGGCCCGCGTTAACTATGGCTACACCTTC.